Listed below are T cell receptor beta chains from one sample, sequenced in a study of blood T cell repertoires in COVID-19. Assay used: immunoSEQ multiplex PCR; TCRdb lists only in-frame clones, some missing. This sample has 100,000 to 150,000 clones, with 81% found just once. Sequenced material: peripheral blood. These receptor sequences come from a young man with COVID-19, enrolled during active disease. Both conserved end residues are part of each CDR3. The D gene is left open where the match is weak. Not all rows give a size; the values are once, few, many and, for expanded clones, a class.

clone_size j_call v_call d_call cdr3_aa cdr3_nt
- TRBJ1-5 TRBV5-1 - CASSLDWGPYQPQHF TGCGCCAGCAGCTTGGACTGGGGGCCTTATCAGCCCCAGCATTTT
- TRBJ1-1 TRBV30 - CAWRGGSGWEAFF TGTGCCTGGAGAGGGGGATCCGGTTGGGAAGCTTTCTTT
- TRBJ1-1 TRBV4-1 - CASSQSVRDTEAFF TGCGCCAGCAGCCAATCCGTCCGAGACACTGAAGCTTTCTTT
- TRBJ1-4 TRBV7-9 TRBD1 CASSLATGALTNEKLFF TGTGCCAGCAGCTTAGCGACAGGGGCTCTAACTAATGAAAAACTGTTTTTT
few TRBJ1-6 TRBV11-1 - CASSHAGNNSPLHF TGTGCCAGCAGCCACGCAGGGAATAATTCACCCCTCCACTTT
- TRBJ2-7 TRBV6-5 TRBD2 CASSYGLAGGEQYF TGTGCCAGCAGTTACGGACTAGCGGGAGGCGAGCAGTACTTC
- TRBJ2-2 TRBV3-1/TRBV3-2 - CASSLNSAGELFF TGTGCCAGCAGCCTAAATAGCGCCGGGGAGCTGTTTTTT
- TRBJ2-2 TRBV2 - CASTQERTNTGELFF TGTGCCAGCACCCAAGAAAGGACTAACACCGGGGAGCTGTTTTTT
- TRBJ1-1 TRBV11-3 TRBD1 CASSRGQYTEAFF TGTGCCAGCAGCAGGGGACAGTACACTGAAGCTTTCTTT
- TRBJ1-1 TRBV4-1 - CASSQVQAIMNTEAFF TGCGCCAGCAGCCAAGTTCAAGCAATAATGAACACTGAAGCTTTCTTT
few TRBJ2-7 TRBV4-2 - CASSQVEDYEQYF TGTGCCAGCAGCCAAGTCGAGGACTACGAGCAGTACTTC
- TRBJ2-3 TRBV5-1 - CASSLESGGSTDTQYF TGCGCCAGCAGCTTGGAAAGCGGTGGGAGCACAGATACGCAGTATTTT
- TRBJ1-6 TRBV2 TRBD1 CAGLGQGRSPLHF TGTGCCGGGTTAGGACAGGGCCGATCACCCCTCCACTTT
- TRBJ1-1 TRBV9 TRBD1 CASSLTGGGTEAFF TGTGCCAGCAGCCTCACAGGGGGCGGCACTGAAGCTTTCTTT
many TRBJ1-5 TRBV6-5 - CASSVHEGGNQPQHF TGTGCCAGCAGCGTCCATGAGGGGGGCAATCAGCCCCAGCATTTT
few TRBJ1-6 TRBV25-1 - CASGTGGTLHF TGTGCCAGCGGAACCGGGGGGACCCTCCACTTT
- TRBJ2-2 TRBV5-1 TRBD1 CASSYGQGDTGELFF TGCGCCAGCAGTTACGGACAGGGGGACACCGGGGAGCTGTTTTTT
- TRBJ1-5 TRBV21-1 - CASSKRQCNQPQHF TGTGCCAGCAGCAAGCGACAGTGCAATCAGCCCCAGCATTTT
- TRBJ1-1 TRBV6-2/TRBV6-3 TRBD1 CASSYPQGSTEAFF TGTGCCAGCAGTTACCCACAGGGGAGCACTGAAGCTTTCTTT
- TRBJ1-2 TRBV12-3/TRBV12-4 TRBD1 CASSSTGGEGYTF TGTGCCAGCAGCTCGACAGGGGGCGAAGGCTACACCTTC
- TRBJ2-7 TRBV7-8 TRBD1 CASSLEAAGGEQYF TGTGCCAGCAGCTTAGAGGCGGCAGGGGGCGAGCAGTACTTC
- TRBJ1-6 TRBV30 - CAWTGSDSPLHF TGTGCCTGGACAGGGTCGGATTCACCCCTCCACTTT
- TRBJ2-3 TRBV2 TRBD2 CASSWGLAGTDTQYF TGTGCCAGCAGCTGGGGACTAGCGGGCACAGATACGCAGTATTTT
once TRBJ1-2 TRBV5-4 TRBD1 CASSLRAGGGVGYTF TGTGCCAGCAGCTTACGGGCAGGGGGCGGCGTAGGCTACACCTTC
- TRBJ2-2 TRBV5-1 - CASSSLGARGTGELFF TGCGCCAGCAGCTCCCTAGGGGCAAGGGGTACCGGGGAGCTGTTTTTT
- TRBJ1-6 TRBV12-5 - CASGSQGSSPLHF TGTGCTAGTGGTTCCCAGGGGTCTTCACCCCTCCACTTT
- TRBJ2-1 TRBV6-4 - CASSEGGSLYNEQFF TGTGCCAGCAGTGAAGGCGGATCACTCTACAATGAGCAGTTCTTC
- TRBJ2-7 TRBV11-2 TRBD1 CASSLDSEGQGFYEQYF TGTGCCAGCAGCTTAGATAGTGAGGGACAGGGCTTCTACGAGCAGTACTTC
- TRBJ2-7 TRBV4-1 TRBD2 CASSQELAVYEQYF TGCGCCAGCAGCCAAGAACTAGCGGTCTACGAGCAGTACTTC
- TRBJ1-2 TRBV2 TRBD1 CASSELPGQGAPYGYTF TGTGCCAGCAGTGAACTTCCGGGACAGGGGGCGCCTTATGGCTACACCTTC
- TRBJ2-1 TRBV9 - CASSGRDTYNEQFF TGTGCCAGCAGCGGACGGGACACCTACAATGAGCAGTTCTTC
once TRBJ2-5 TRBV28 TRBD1 CASSRTGEGTQYF TGTGCCAGCAGTAGGACAGGGGAAGGGACCCAGTACTTC
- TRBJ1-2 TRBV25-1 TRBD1 CASSDGGQGAEGYTF TGTGCCAGCAGTGATGGGGGGCAGGGGGCGGAGGGCTACACCTTC
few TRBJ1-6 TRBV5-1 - CASSPGGGYSPLHF TGCGCCAGCAGCCCCGGGGGGGGCTATTCACCCCTCCACTTT
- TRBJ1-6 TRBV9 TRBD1 CASSVGQGGAPLHF TGTGCCAGCAGCGTAGGACAGGGGGGAGCACCCCTCCACTTT
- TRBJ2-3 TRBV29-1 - CSLPRGNTQYF TGCAGCCTCCCCCGGGGGAATACGCAGTATTTT
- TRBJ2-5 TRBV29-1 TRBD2 CSVKSGEETQYF TGCAGCGTGAAGAGCGGGGAAGAGACCCAGTACTTC
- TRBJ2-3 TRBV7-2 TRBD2 CASSLVFSGGGDTQYF TGTGCCAGCAGCTTAGTATTCAGCGGGGGTGGAGATACGCAGTATTTT
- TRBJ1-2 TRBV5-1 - CASSLAGDNNYGYTF TGCGCCAGCAGCTTGGCCGGGGACAACAACTATGGCTACACCTTC
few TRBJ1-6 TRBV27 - CASSLLDGGGSPLHF TGTGCCAGCAGTTTACTGGACGGGGGAGGTTCACCCCTCCACTTT
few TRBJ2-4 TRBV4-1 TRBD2 CASSPPLAGKNIQYF TGCGCCAGCAGCCCACCGCTAGCGGGCAAAAACATTCAGTACTTC
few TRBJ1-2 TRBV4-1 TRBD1 CASSPGQGPNYGYTF TGCGCCAGCAGCCCGGGACAGGGGCCTAACTATGGCTACACCTTC
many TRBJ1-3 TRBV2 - CASSAERGWGNTIYF TGTGCCAGCAGTGCTGAACGGGGATGGGGAAACACCATATATTTT